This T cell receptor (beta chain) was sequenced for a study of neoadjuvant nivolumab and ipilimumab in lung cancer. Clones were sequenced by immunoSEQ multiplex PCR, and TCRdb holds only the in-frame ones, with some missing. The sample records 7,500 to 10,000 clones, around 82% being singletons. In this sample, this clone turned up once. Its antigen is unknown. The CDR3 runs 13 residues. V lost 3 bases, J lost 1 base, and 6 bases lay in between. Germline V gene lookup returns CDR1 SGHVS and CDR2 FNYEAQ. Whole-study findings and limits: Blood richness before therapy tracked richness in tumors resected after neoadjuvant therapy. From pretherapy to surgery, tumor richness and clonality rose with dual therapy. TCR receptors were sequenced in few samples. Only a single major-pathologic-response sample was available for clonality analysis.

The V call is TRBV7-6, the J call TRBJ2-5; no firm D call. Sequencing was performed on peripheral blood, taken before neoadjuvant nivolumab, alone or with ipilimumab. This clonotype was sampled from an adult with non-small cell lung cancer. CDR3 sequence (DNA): TGTGCCAGCAGCTTCTTGTCCCAAGAGACCCAGTACTTC. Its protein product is CASSFLSQETQYF.